This record looks at one T cell receptor beta chain sequence and its context. The sample belongs to a study of monozygotic twins with inflammatory bowel disease. From germline, CDR1 is DFQATT and CDR2 SNEGSKA (reference sequence). This CDR3 contains 14 residues. No DNA is given; TCRdb re-called the 5' RACE reads and lists each CDR3 protein once. This table lists about 330,000 distinct CDR3 sequences. V and J are TRBV20-1 and TRBJ1-1; TCRdb outputs TRBD1, but without DNA this stays unchecked. Sequenced: blood. The clonotype comes from a human donor with ulcerative colitis or Crohn's disease, or a healthy co-twin of an affected twin (not recorded which). CDR3 amino acids: CSARESTGYTEAFF.